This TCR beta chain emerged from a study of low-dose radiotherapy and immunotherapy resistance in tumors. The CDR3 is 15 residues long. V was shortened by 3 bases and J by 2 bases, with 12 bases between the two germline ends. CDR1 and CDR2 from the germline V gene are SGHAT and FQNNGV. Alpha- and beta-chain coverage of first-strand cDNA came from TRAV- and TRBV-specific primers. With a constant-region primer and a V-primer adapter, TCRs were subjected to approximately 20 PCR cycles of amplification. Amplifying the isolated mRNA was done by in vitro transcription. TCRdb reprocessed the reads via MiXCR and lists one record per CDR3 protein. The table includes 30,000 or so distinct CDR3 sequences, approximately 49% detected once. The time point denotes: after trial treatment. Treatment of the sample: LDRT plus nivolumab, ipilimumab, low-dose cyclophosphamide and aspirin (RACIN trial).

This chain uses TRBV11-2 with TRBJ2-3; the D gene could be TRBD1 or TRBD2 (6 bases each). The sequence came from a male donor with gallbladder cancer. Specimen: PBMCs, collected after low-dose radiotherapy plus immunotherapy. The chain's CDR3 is CASSFGGLITDTQYF. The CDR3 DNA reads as TGTGCCAGCAGCTTCGGGGGCCTGATCACAGATACGCAGTATTTT.